Listed here are 27 T cell receptor beta chains from one sample, sequenced in a study of blood T cell repertoires in COVID-19 (dated by TCRdb to the early 2020s). Receptor amplification or capture employed the immunoSEQ multiplex PCR assay. Here the immuneACCESS table is served through TCRdb, limited to in-frame sequences with V and J called. Missing clones are a known gap in these copies; in checked studies unresolved V genes cover under half, and the rest lacks a known reason. The sample table holds under 170,000 clones, of which about 86% were seen once. The ten largest clones capture approximately 3.5% of the sample. The sequenced material came from peripheral blood. These receptors all stem from a man between 65 and 80 years old with acute or convalescent COVID-19.

Concerning this clone itself: This same CDR3 is encoded by further DNA sequences in the sample. The rearrangement joins TRBV29-1 to TRBJ1-5; tentative D call: TRBD1 (5 bases). Germline V gene data show CDR1 as SQVTM and CDR2 as ANQGSEA. The germline V and J ends were trimmed by 4 bases and 3 bases, with 10 bases remaining between them. This CDR3 contains 13 residues. For the CDR3, the DNA is TGCAGCGTTGGGCAGGGTAACAATCAGCCCCAGCATTTT. Translation gives CSVGQGNNQPQHF.

The gene calls are TRBV19 and TRBJ1-4; 10 bases align to TRBD1. The CDR3 consists of 14 residues. Trimming cost V 4 bases and J 7 bases; bases outside gene matches: 3. Germline V CDR1 and CDR2: LNHDA, SQIVND (reference sequence). This CDR3 reads CASSRQGASEKLFF. Here the CDR3 DNA reads TGTGCCAGTAGTAGACAGGGGGCGAGTGAAAAACTGTTTTTT.

This chain links TRBV7-2 with TRBJ2-7; no firm D call. V dropped 6 bases and J dropped 6 bases, with 12 bases sitting between them. The CDR3 is made up of 12 amino acids. Looked up from germline, CDR1 is SGHTA and CDR2 is FQGNSA. CDR3 amino acids: CASSRPAGEQYF. The CDR3, as DNA: TGTGCCAGCAGTCGCCCCGCCGGCGAGCAGTACTTC.

The sample holds one count of this clone. The rearrangement uses TRBV9 and TRBJ1-4, with TRBD1 matching 9 bases. After removal of 0 bases from V and 11 bases from J, the junction contained 8 bases not matched to a gene. The CDR3 has 15 amino acids. Germline V gene sequence: CDR1 SGDLS, CDR2 YYNGEE. CDR3 DNA sequence: TGTGCCAGCAGCGTAGGCGGGACAGGGTCGCGGAAACTGTTTTTT. Amino acid sequence: CASSVGGTGSRKLFF. Full variable domain (outside the CDR3, taken from reference TRBV9 and TRBJ1-4): DSGVTQTPKHLITATGQRVTLRCSPRSGDLSVYWYQQSLDQGLQFLIQYYNGEERAKGNILERFSAQQFPDLHSELNLSSLELGDSALYFCASSVGGTGSRKLFFGSGTQLSVL.

This chain uses TRBV19 with TRBJ2-7, with 15 bases aligning to TRBD2. V lost 4 bases, J lost 0 bases, and 7 bases stayed unmatched. The CDR3 runs to 18 residues. Germline-derived CDR1 and CDR2 are LNHDA and SQIVND (reference sequence). The CDR3: CASSRGLAGGRISYEQYF. CDR3 DNA sequence: TGTGCCAGTAGTAGAGGACTAGCGGGAGGGCGAATCTCCTACGAGCAGTACTTC. Variable domain in full (rest from reference TRBV19 and TRBJ2-7): DGGITQSPKYLFRKEGQNVTLSCEQNLNHDAMYWYRQDPGQGLRLIYYSQIVNDFQKGDIAEGYSVSREKKESFPLTVTSAQKNPTAFYLCASSRGLAGGRISYEQYFGPGTRLTVT.

This clone was found once. One end of the junction fails to match germline, which may point to a read error. The rearrangement uses TRBV7-7 and TRBJ2-2; 8 bases fit TRBD2. The germline V gene encodes CDR1 SSHAT and CDR2 FNYEAQ (reference sequence). CDR3 length: 15 residues. CDR3 region: CASSASGPASGELFF. The CDR3 bases are TGTGCTAGCAGCGCTAGCGGGCCCGCGAGCGGGGAGCTGTTTTTT. Full variable domain (missing parts from reference TRBV7-7 and TRBJ2-2): GAGVSQSPRYKVTKRGQDVTLRCDPISSHATLYWYQQALGQGPEFLTYFNYEAQPDKSGLPSDRFSAERPEGSISTLTIQRTEQRDSAMYRCASSASGPASGELFFGEGSRLTVL.

The rearrangement links TRBV6-5 to TRBJ1-1; 7 nucleotides match TRBD1. The V gene's germline CDR1 is MNHEY and CDR2 SVGAGI. The CDR3 is made up of 14 amino acids. The V gene end was trimmed by 6 bases and the J gene end by 3 bases; junction bases not matched to a gene: 7. CDR3 protein: CASRGPGQYTEAFF. The CDR3 nucleotides read TGTGCCAGCAGAGGACCGGGACAGTACACTGAAGCTTTCTTT.

This chain links TRBV4-2 with TRBJ1-1; D ambiguous. CDR1 and CDR2 (germline): LGHNA, YNFKEQ. The V end was cut by 4 bases, the J end by 1 base, with 10 bases between. The CDR3 sequence is 14 residues long. This CDR3 is CASSLARENTEAFF. CDR3 bases: TGTGCCAGCAGCCTCGCCCGGGAGAACACTGAAGCTTTCTTT.

The rearrangement uses TRBV6-6 and TRBJ2-5; D gene ambiguous. The CDR3 sequence is 14 residues long. V lost 3 bases, J lost 5 bases, and 13 bases lay in between. Looked up from germline, CDR1 is MNHNY and CDR2 is SVGAGI (reference sequence). The CDR3 protein is CASSYVSPQETQYF. In DNA, the CDR3 is TGTGCCAGCAGTTATGTCTCACCGCAGGAGACCCAGTACTTC.

In nucleotides, the CDR3 is TGTGCCAGCAGCCCCCAGGGTAGCGGGTACAATGAGCAGTTCTTC. Translating gives CASSPQGSGYNEQFF. The chain combines TRBV7-2 with TRBJ2-1; 7 bases line up with TRBD2. Unmatched junction bases numbered 8, after V lost 5 bases and J lost 4 bases. The germline V gene has CDR1 SGHTA and CDR2 FQGNSA. The CDR3 covers 15 residues.

This chain links TRBV21-1 with TRBJ1-5; TRBD1, the table's D call, was not compared with the DNA. TRBV21-1 is tagged as a pseudogene. The CDR3 is 18 amino acids. The CDR3 protein is CASSPTGGPGHNNQPQHF. The CDR3 DNA is TGTGCCAGCAGCCCGACAGGGGGCCCCGGCCATAACAATCAGCCCCAGCATTTT.

V is TRBV10-3 and J is TRBJ1-2; D unresolved. The CDR3 is 13 amino acids. Germline CDR1 reads ENHRY; CDR2 reads SYGVKD. Trimming removed 2 bases at V and 3 bases at J, with 7 bases between. The CDR3 is CAISEQSYYGYTF. The CDR3 coding sequence is TGTGCCATCAGTGAGCAGTCTTACTATGGCTACACCTTC.

This chain uses TRBV6-5 with TRBJ2-1; D possibly corresponds to TRBD2 (5 bases). This CDR3 is built from 13 residues. V was clipped by 5 bases and J by 8 bases, with 13 bases between them. Germline lookup yields CDR1 MNHEY and CDR2 SVGAGI. CDR3 sequence reads: CASSPRIGDEQFF. The CDR3 region has the DNA TGTGCCAGCAGTCCCCGAATCGGGGATGAGCAGTTCTTC.

The rearrangement links TRBV4-1 to TRBJ2-7; 7 bases line up with TRBD2. CDR1 and CDR2 (germline): MGHRA, YSYEKL. This CDR3 is built from 16 residues. V gave up 0 bases and J gave up 6 bases; unmatched junction bases: 11. CDR3 DNA: TGCGCCAGCAGCCAAGATCCGGGACTACTTCTCTTCGAGCAGTACTTC. Its translation is CASSQDPGLLLFEQYF.

The chain uses TRBV5-1 and TRBJ2-1, with 8 nucleotides matching TRBD1. J gave up 8 bases and V 0 bases, and 7 bases lay outside the gene matches. The CDR3 totals 15 residues. Per the germline V gene, CDR1 is SGHRS and CDR2 is YFSETQ. The CDR3 DNA reads as TGCGCCAGCAGCTTGGTTTCAGGGGGCTCCCATGAGCAGTTCTTC. Translating gives CASSLVSGGSHEQFF.

This chain joins TRBV4-2 and TRBJ2-1, with 7 nucleotides matching TRBD2. The CDR3 is 18 residues long. Germline assignment: CDR1 LGHNA and CDR2 YNFKEQ. Unmatched junction bases numbered 15, after V lost 0 bases and J lost 7 bases. The CDR3 here is CASSQDPSGGSVANEQFF. CDR3 in DNA: TGTGCCAGCAGCCAAGATCCGAGTGGCGGGAGTGTGGCAAATGAGCAGTTCTTC.

This clone was seen just once. The J gene is TRBJ1-1, the V gene TRBV7-9, with 7 bases identical to TRBD1. J was trimmed by 0 bases and V by 3 bases; bases with no gene match: 4. The length of the CDR3 is 15 residues. CDR1 and CDR2 from the germline V gene are SEHNR and FQNEAQ (reference sequence). CDR3 DNA: TGTGCCAGCAGCTTCCAGACAGGGTTGAACACTGAAGCTTTCTTT. Translating it yields CASSFQTGLNTEAFF.

This chain links TRBV27 with TRBJ2-3; 12 bases match TRBD2. Trimming cost V 5 bases and J 6 bases; bases outside gene matches: 12. CDR1 is MNHEY, CDR2 SMNVEV, per germline (reference sequence). The CDR3 length is 17 residues. CDR3 in amino acids: CASSPLGTSGRLDTQYF. Here the CDR3 DNA reads TGTGCCAGCAGTCCCCTGGGTACTAGCGGGAGGTTGGATACGCAGTATTTT.

The chain employs TRBV7-2 and TRBJ2-5; D is perhaps TRBD1 (5 bases). The length of the CDR3 is 14 residues. Trimming shortened V by 3 bases and J by 7 bases, and 15 bases separated the two germline ends. CDR1 and CDR2 from the germline V gene are SGHTA and FQGNSA. The CDR3, as DNA: TGTGCCAGCAGCTTCCTTGGCACCACAGGGACCCAGTACTTC. It encodes CASSFLGTTGTQYF.

The chain employs TRBV27 and TRBJ1-2; TRBD1 agrees at 8 bases. Germline loops: CDR1 MNHEY, CDR2 SMNVEV (reference sequence). Trimming removed 5 bases from V and 8 bases from J; junction bases left unmatched: 7. The CDR3 loop spans 13 amino acids. Here the CDR3 reads CASSIGQGGGYTF. The CDR3 DNA is TGTGCCAGCAGTATTGGACAGGGCGGCGGCTACACCTTC.

The chain carries TRBV6-2 or TRBV6-3 and TRBJ2-1; 12 nucleotides match TRBD2. Germline CDR1 and CDR2: MNHEY and SVGEGT. The CDR3 is 13 residues long. V dropped 5 bases and J dropped 14; count of bases not matched to a gene: 7. CDR3 amino acids: CASSRRLAGEEFF. The CDR3 nucleotides read TGTGCCAGCAGTAGAAGACTAGCGGGAGAAGAGTTCTTC.

This clone appeared once. V gene TRBV5-1 combines with J gene TRBJ2-7; 12 nucleotides agree with TRBD2. Trimming cost V 4 bases and J 5 bases; bases outside gene matches: 10. Germline V gene lookup returns CDR1 SGHRS and CDR2 YFSETQ. This CDR3 has 16 amino acids. CDR3: CASSPPGLAGGNEQYF. DNA of the CDR3: TGCGCCAGCAGCCCACCTGGGCTAGCGGGAGGGAACGAGCAGTACTTC.

This clone was seen only a few times. V gene TRBV19 combines with J gene TRBJ1-2; 8 nucleotides agree with TRBD1. J gave up 8 bases and V 6 bases, and 14 bases lay outside the gene matches. The germline V gene encodes CDR1 LNHDA and CDR2 SQIVND (reference sequence). There are 15 residues in the CDR3. The CDR3 bases are TGTGCCAGTAGGATCCAGGGGGCCGAACCTCTCGGCTACACCTTC. It codes for CASRIQGAEPLGYTF.

The chain carries TRBV28 and TRBJ2-7; 7 positions agree with TRBD2. Germline V gene lookup returns CDR1 MDHEN and CDR2 SYDVKM. This CDR3 comprises 14 residues. The V gene end was trimmed by 3 bases and the J gene end by 2 bases; junction bases not matched to a gene: 4. DNA of the CDR3: TGTGCCAGCAGTTTGGGGGGGTTGCCCTACGAGCAGTACTTC. Translated, it gives CASSLGGLPYEQYF.

Comment on this clone: The sample carries other DNA sequences with the same CDR3. The gene calls are TRBV28 and TRBJ1-5; D possibly corresponds to TRBD1 (6 bases). V lost 1 base and J lost 7, with 11 bases in between. The CDR3 has 14 residues. CDR1 and CDR2 from the germline V gene are MDHEN and SYDVKM. Written as DNA, the CDR3 is TGTGCCAGCAGTTTATACAGGGCCGGCCAGCCCCAGCATTTT. Translated, it gives CASSLYRAGQPQHF.

The chain uses TRBV19 and TRBJ2-4, with D tentatively TRBD1 (6 bases). With 6 bases removed from V and 7 bases from J, the gap between germline ends came to 19 bases. The CDR3 sequence is 15 residues long. CDR1 LNHDA and CDR2 SQIVND come from the germline V gene (reference sequence). CDR3 in amino acids: CASRRSVAGENIQYF. For the CDR3, the DNA is TGTGCCAGTAGAAGGTCCGTCGCAGGGGAGAACATTCAGTACTTC.

J is TRBJ2-7 and V is TRBV5-1; D may be TRBD1 (6 bases). V gave up 4 bases and J gave up 4 bases, with 9 bases separating them. The germline gives CDR1 SGHRS, CDR2 YFSETQ. The CDR3 sequence is 12 residues long. The CDR3 loop is CASSKDRYEQYF. The CDR3 DNA reads as TGCGCCAGCAGCAAAGACAGGTACGAGCAGTACTTC. The full variable domain, with the rest looked up from reference TRBV5-1 and TRBJ2-7, is KAGVTQTPRYLIKTRGQQVTLSCSPISGHRSVSWYQQTPGQGLQFLFEYFSETQRNKGNFPGRFSGRQFSNSRSEMNVSTLELGDSALYLCASSKDRYEQYFGPGTRLTVT.